This T cell receptor (beta chain) was identified during a study of cytomegalovirus exposure and HLA in healthy donors. Findings of the study overall: Clonal expansion, a later analysis showed, was greater in HLA-associated TCR beta chains than in equally common others. Common viral pathogens seemed to be connected with several of the most significant clusters, according to a later analysis. Later on, an analysis tied 18,000 or so TCR beta sequences to HLA alleles at 0.05 false discovery rate.

Germline V gene data show CDR1 as LGHNA and CDR2 as YNFKEQ. Trimming removed 1 base at V and 1 base at J, with 16 bases between. The CDR3 length is 17 residues. Points on this clone: Its antigen is unknown.

The PCR contained 60 Vbeta and 13 Jbeta primers. Profiling relied on immunoSEQ multiplex PCR, and the TCRdb table lists in-frame clones only, not all of them. This listing includes some 72,000 clones. The chain recombines TRBV4-2 with TRBJ2-5; a weak D match, TRBD2 (5 bases). The sequence was collected from a man aged 25-45 years in good health and CMV-seronegative. Source material: PBMCs. Written as DNA, the CDR3 is TGTGCCAGCAGCCAAGGCCTGTGGACTGAAACCCAAGAGACCCAGTACTTC. This translates into CASSQGLWTETQETQYF.